The 20 T cell receptor beta chains below were found in one sample sequenced in a study of graft-versus-host responses after intestinal transplantation. Clones were read by immunoSEQ multiplex PCR, and TCRdb kept only the in-frame ones, dropping some. Here the sample spans 85,000 to 100,000 clones, 85% to 90% being singletons. No antigen has been assigned to these receptors. Specimen: unstimulated CD4+ T cells sorted from spleen or lymph node cells, collected before intestinal transplant. The receptor set was obtained from a human donor who received an intestinal transplant.

This sequence joins TRBV7-2 and TRBJ1-1, with D tentatively TRBD1 (5 bases). Germline V CDR1 and CDR2: SGHTA, FQGNSA. V lost 2 bases to trimming and J lost 8 bases, with 18 bases between them. The CDR3 loop spans 15 amino acids. CDR3 amino acids: CASSLWGEWAAEAFF. The CDR3 coding sequence is TGTGCCAGCAGCTTATGGGGCGAATGGGCCGCCGAAGCTTTCTTT.

The chain uses TRBV18 and TRBJ1-1; D is unclear. Trimming took 1 base from V and 4 from J, leaving 13 bases between them. This CDR3 contains 15 residues. Per the germline V gene, CDR1 is KGHSH and CDR2 is LQKENI. Written as DNA, the CDR3 is TGTGCCAGCTCACCACTGCCGCTAGGAGTCACTGAAGCTTTCTTT. It yields the protein CASSPLPLGVTEAFF.

Here the CDR3 reads CASSLEPGGPSTEAFF. Written as DNA, the CDR3 is TGCGCCAGCAGCTTGGAGCCAGGGGGCCCTAGCACTGAAGCTTTCTTT. The chain carries TRBV5-1 and TRBJ1-1, with 8 bases matching TRBD1. CDR3 size: 16 residues. Germline assignment: CDR1 SGHRS and CDR2 YFSETQ. V was pared by 0 bases and J by 4 bases, with 8 bases of the junction left unmatched.

V and J are TRBV10-3 and TRBJ2-3, with 8 bases that match TRBD2. The CDR3 length is 17 residues. J gave up 0 bases and V 2 bases, and 7 bases lay outside the gene matches. Germline CDR1 reads ENHRY; CDR2 reads SYGVKD. Written as DNA, the CDR3 is TGTGCCATCAGTGAGGTCGGTAGCGGGGCTAGCACAGATACGCAGTATTTT. Translated, it gives CAISEVGSGASTDTQYF.

The chain links TRBV11-2 to TRBJ2-7; 8 nucleotides line up with TRBD1. Germline CDR1 and CDR2: SGHAT and FQNNGV. CDR3 length: 14 amino acids. J lost 2 bases, V lost 5 bases, and 5 bases had no gene match. CDR3 nucleotides: TGTGCCAGCAGCCCGGGACAGGCCCCCTACGAGCAGTACTTC. It encodes CASSPGQAPYEQYF.

This clone was seen a handful of times. This chain joins TRBV5-6 and TRBJ1-1, with no clear D. The CDR3 is 13 amino acids. V lost 5 bases, J lost 2 bases, and 10 bases lay in between. Germline V CDR1 and CDR2: SGHDT, YYEEEE. CDR3 nucleotide sequence: TGTGCCAGCAGGACCCGGGGAAACACTGAAGCTTTCTTT. Translated: CASRTRGNTEAFF.

This chain connects TRBV13 to TRBJ1-1; the D is unclear. V was shortened by 2 bases and J by 10 bases, with 14 bases between the two germline ends. Per germline, CDR1 PRHDT and CDR2 FYEKMQ (reference sequence). This CDR3 region has 13 residues. DNA for the CDR3: TGTGCCAGCAGCTTACGGGAACCCGCTGTAGCTTTCTTT. Its protein is CASSLREPAVAFF.

This chain uses TRBV10-2 with TRBJ1-6; the D is unclear. Germline V gene lookup returns CDR1 WSHSY and CDR2 SAAADI. This CDR3 has 18 residues. Trimming cost V 3 bases and J 0 bases, with 15 bases left between them. This chain's CDR3 is CASSDAPIISSYNSPLHF. CDR3 DNA: TGCGCCAGCAGTGACGCCCCGATCATCAGCTCCTATAATTCACCCCTCCACTTT.

V usage is TRBV19 and J usage is TRBJ1-4, with TRBD1 matching over 7 bases. The CDR3 length is 13 residues. Germline CDR1 is LNHDA and CDR2 is SQIVND (reference sequence). V lost 6 bases to trimming and J lost 7 bases; unmatched junction nucleotides: 5. This CDR3 reads CASSNRGGEKLFF. The CDR3 DNA is TGTGCCAGTAGCAACAGGGGTGGTGAAAAACTGTTTTTT.

This sequence joins TRBV19 and TRBJ1-3, with a possible D match to TRBD1 (6 bases). Germline values: CDR1 LNHDA, CDR2 SQIVND (reference sequence). The germline V and J ends were trimmed by 10 bases and 2 bases, with 18 bases remaining between them. The CDR3 has 15 amino acids. The CDR3 DNA follows: TGTGCCACCACACCGAGGGGGAGAACTGGAAACACCATATATTTT. It translates to CATTPRGRTGNTIYF. Drawing the rest from reference TRBV19 and TRBJ1-3, the complete variable domain is DGGITQSPKYLFRKEGQNVTLSCEQNLNHDAMYWYRQDPGQGLRLIYYSQIVNDFQKGDIAEGYSVSREKKESFPLTVTSAQKNPTAFYLCATTPRGRTGNTIYFGEGSWLTVV.

The rearrangement uses TRBV19 and TRBJ1-2; TRBD1 matches 7 bases. The J segment lost 7 bases and the V segment lost 7 bases, leaving 15 bases of the junction unmatched. Per germline, CDR1 LNHDA and CDR2 SQIVND (reference sequence). This CDR3 is 15 amino acids long. The CDR3 nucleotides are TGTGCCAGTACCCAGTACGGGGACAGCCTCATTGGCTACACCTTC. The encoded protein is CASTQYGDSLIGYTF.

Worth noting for this clone: The same CDR3 arises from other DNA sequences in this sample as well. The chain has TRBV10-3 and TRBJ1-1; weak D call: TRBD1 (6 bases). This CDR3 contains 16 residues. V lost 0 bases, J lost 5 bases, and 16 bases lay in between. Germline CDR1 is ENHRY and CDR2 is SYGVKD. The CDR3 protein is CAISESSGGGGTEAFF. The DNA of the CDR3 is TGTGCCATCAGTGAGTCATCCGGGGGCGGGGGGACTGAAGCTTTCTTT.

The chain is built from TRBV5-6 and TRBJ2-5; D is possibly TRBD1 (6 bases). Trimming shortened V by 7 bases and J by 4 bases, and 14 bases separated the two germline ends. This CDR3 spans 13 amino acids. CDR1 is SGHDT and CDR2 is YYEEEE in the germline V gene. For the CDR3, the DNA is TGTGCCAGCCGTTGGGGGCGTGGAGAGACCCAGTACTTC. Translated, it gives CASRWGRGETQYF. Looking up the rest from reference TRBV5-6 and TRBJ2-5 gives the full variable domain: DAGVTQSPTHLIKTRGQQVTLRCSPKSGHDTVSWYQQALGQGPQFIFQYYEEEERQRGNFPDRFSGHQFPNYSSELNVNALLLGDSALYLCASRWGRGETQYFGPGTRLLVL.

The V gene is TRBV10-2, the J gene TRBJ1-2; 8 bases line up with TRBD1. Germline values: CDR1 WSHSY, CDR2 SAAADI. V trimming: 10 bases; J trimming: 7 bases; junction bases outside the gene matches: 8. The CDR3 length is 12 residues. The CDR3 loop is CATQGARGGYTF. CDR3 nucleotide sequence: TGCGCCACCCAGGGGGCGCGGGGTGGCTACACCTTC.

V gene TRBV2 combines with J gene TRBJ1-5; no clear D gene. Germline-derived CDR1 and CDR2 are SNHLY and FYNNEI. V was pared by 6 bases and J by 4 bases, with 19 bases between. This CDR3 comprises 16 residues. The CDR3 DNA reads TGTGCCAGCAGAGACGGGCCCCGAAGGGAGAATCAGCCCCAGCATTTT. Protein sequence: CASRDGPRRENQPQHF. The whole variable domain, remainder taken from reference TRBV2 and TRBJ1-5, is EPEVTQTPSHQVTQMGQEVILRCVPISNHLYFYWYRQILGQKVEFLVSFYNNEISEKSEIFDDQFSVERPDGSNFTLKIRSTKLEDSAMYFCASRDGPRRENQPQHFGDGTRLSIL.

The chain carries TRBV19 and TRBJ2-3; TRBD2 agrees at 7 bases. V dropped 8 bases and J dropped 4; count of bases not matched to a gene: 12. The CDR3 sequence is 15 residues long. CDR1 LNHDA and CDR2 SQIVND come from the germline V gene (reference sequence). CDR3 nucleotide sequence: TGTGCCAGTCGAAAAGGCGGGGGAGTCGCAGATACGCAGTATTTT. The encoded protein is CASRKGGGVADTQYF.

The rearrangement joins TRBV5-1 to TRBJ2-5; 8 bases agree with TRBD2. The CDR3 loop spans 13 amino acids. The germline V gene encodes CDR1 SGHRS and CDR2 YFSETQ. Unmatched junction bases numbered 3, after V lost 4 bases and J lost 4 bases. The CDR3 DNA sequence: TGCGCCAGCAGCCCCCGGGGGGGAGAGACCCAGTACTTC. Its protein product is CASSPRGGETQYF.

J is TRBJ1-1 and V is TRBV5-1; 9 bases fit TRBD1. Germline V gives CDR1 SGHRS, CDR2 YFSETQ. Germline trimming cut 0 bases from V and 1 base from J; bases unmatched to any gene: 1. The CDR3 has 15 amino acids. In nucleotides, the CDR3 is TGCGCCAGCAGCTTGGAGGGACAGGGGAACACTGAAGCTTTCTTT. Amino acid sequence: CASSLEGQGNTEAFF.

V and J are TRBV4-1 and TRBJ2-7; a possible D gene is TRBD2 (5 bases). The ends were cut back, 2 bases at V and 3 bases at J, with 20 bases in the middle. The CDR3 runs 17 residues. Germline CDR1 reads MGHRA; CDR2 reads YSYEKL. The CDR3 sequence is CASSQYFSRGVIYEQYF. CDR3 nucleotide sequence: TGCGCCAGCAGCCAATATTTTAGTCGGGGTGTCATCTACGAGCAGTACTTC.

As for this clone: At one end, the junction sequence differs from germline, possibly due to a read error. This chain connects TRBV5-5 to TRBJ2-7, with D possibly being TRBD2 (6 bases). The germline V gene has CDR1 SGHKS and CDR2 YYEKEE (reference sequence). The CDR3 is 13 amino acids. The CDR3 DNA reads as TGTGCCAGCAGCTCTCAGGGTCTCAGCGGAGGGGACTTC. It is translated as CASSSQGLSGGDF.